A selection of T cell receptor beta chains follows, all from one sample in a study of CD8+ T cells in alopecia areata. Clones were sequenced by immunoSEQ multiplex PCR, and TCRdb holds only the in-frame ones, with some missing. The table records roughly 20,000 clones, under 75% of them present only once. The starting material was skin, obtained at week 0. The source of these receptors is a human donor with alopecia areata. CDR3s include the opening cysteine and the closing phenylalanine or tryptophan. A D gene is named only where the DNA matches it firmly. Clone size, where shown, is once, few, many, or a class for clones that have expanded.

d_gene	abundance	v_gene	j_gene	CDR3nt	CDR3aa
NA	few	TRBV27	TRBJ1-4	TGTGCCAGCAGCCTGGGACGGGCTAATGAAAAACTGTTTTTT	CASSLGRANEKLFF
TRBD2	NA	TRBV7-9	TRBJ2-7	TGTGCCAGCAGCTTCGGGAGGGGTGGCTCCTACGAGCAGTACTTC	CASSFGRGGSYEQYF
TRBD2	NA	TRBV4-2	TRBJ2-1	TGTGCCAGCAGCCTTACTAGCGGGTACAATGAGCAGTTCTTC	CASSLTSGYNEQFF
NA	NA	TRBV30	TRBJ1-5	TGTGCCTGGAGTGGCGGAGGCAATCAGCCCCAGCATTTT	CAWSGGGNQPQHF
NA	NA	TRBV29-1	TRBJ1-1	TGCAGCGTTGATCGGGCGAACACTGAAGCTTTCTTT	CSVDRANTEAFF
NA	NA	TRBV4-3	TRBJ2-2	TGCGCCAGCAGCCGTGTAGAGAGGGGCAACACCGGGGAGCTGTTTTTT	CASSRVERGNTGELFF
NA	NA	TRBV19	TRBJ1-1	TGTGCCAGTAGTATAGGGATCCGGACTGAAGCTTTCTTT	CASSIGIRTEAFF
NA	NA	TRBV4-3	TRBJ2-1	TGCGCCAGCAGCCAAGTAACGGGGGCGTTCTACAATGAGCAGTTCTTC	CASSQVTGAFYNEQFF
NA	NA	TRBV9	TRBJ2-1	TGTGCCAGCAGCCGGGGGCCGAGCTCCTACAATGAGCAGTTCTTC	CASSRGPSSYNEQFF
NA	NA	TRBV19	TRBJ1-5	TGTGCCAGTAGTGACCGATCTAGGAAGCCCCAGCATTTT	CASSDRSRKPQHF
NA	once	TRBV9	TRBJ2-1	TGTGCCAGCAGCGTACGGGTGCGCGGGGCCCTAAATGAGCAGTTCTTC	CASSVRVRGALNEQFF
TRBD1	NA	TRBV4-1	TRBJ1-4	TGCGCCAGCAGCCTTTCACAGGGGGCTTTTGAAAAACTGTTTTTT	CASSLSQGAFEKLFF
NA	few	TRBV30	TRBJ2-1	TGTGCCTGGAGTAACTACAATGAGCAGTTCTTC	CAWSNYNEQFF
TRBD2	NA	TRBV5-1	TRBJ2-3	TGCGCCAGCAGCTTGGCCGCGGGGGGGAGCACAGATACGCAGTATTTT	CASSLAAGGSTDTQYF
NA	NA	TRBV7-2	TRBJ2-5	TGTGCCAGCAAATCCCAAGAGACCCAGTACTTC	CASKSQETQYF
TRBD1	NA	TRBV6-1	TRBJ1-1	TGTGCCAGCAGTGAAGTTAGGGGGCCGAACACTGAAGCTTTCTTT	CASSEVRGPNTEAFF
TRBD1	NA	TRBV14	TRBJ2-3	TGTGCCAGCAGCCCGGACAGGGCAAGATGGAATACGCAGTATTTT	CASSPDRARWNTQYF
NA	NA	TRBV2	TRBJ2-3	TGTGCCAGCACAGGACAGCATAATAAAATCACAGATACGCAGTATTTT	CASTGQHNKITDTQYF
TRBD1	few	TRBV5-6	TRBJ2-7	TGTGCCAGCAGCCAGGGACAGGGGGGCCCAGGGGACGAGCAGTACTTC	CASSQGQGGPGDEQYF
NA	once	TRBV5-1	TRBJ1-3	TGCGCCAGCAGCCCCGTCTCTCCGTACAGGGTTGACTCTGGAAACACCATATATTTT	CASSPVSPYRVDSGNTIYF
NA	few	TRBV7-2	TRBJ2-5	TGTGCCAGCAGCTTTCGGGGTGACGCCTCAGAGACCCAGTACTTC	CASSFRGDASETQYF
NA	NA	TRBV9	TRBJ1-2	TGTGCCAGCAGCTGGGAAGACTATGGCTACACCTTC	CASSWEDYGYTF
TRBD2	NA	TRBV7-2	TRBJ2-7	TGTGCCAGCAGCCCGAGCGGGACCTACGAGCAGTACTTC	CASSPSGTYEQYF
NA	NA	TRBV7-2	TRBJ1-5	NA	CASSSTFGQGSVHF
TRBD1	once	TRBV19	TRBJ2-1	TGTGCCAGTAGTGACGAAACCGGGACAGGGACCTACAATGAGCAGTTCTTC	CASSDETGTGTYNEQFF